The rows below give T cell receptor beta chains drawn from one sample of a study of Ad26.COV2.S vaccination and SARS-CoV-2 variants. Some clones are missing from TCRdb's copy, which holds only in-frame ones; the method was immunoSEQ multiplex PCR. In the table there are about half a million clones, 89% of which are singletons. Sequencing used peripheral blood, obtained in a trial of Ad26.COV2.S vaccine versus placebo. Receptors originate from a person aged 18-60 years who received the Ad26.COV2.S COVID-19 vaccine or a placebo. CDR3s include the opening cysteine and the closing phenylalanine or tryptophan. Each record gives: V gene, J gene, D gene, clone size, CDR3 protein. The D gene is left open where the match is weak. The listing skips clone size in some rows; elsewhere it reads once, few, many or a size class.

V: TRBV14; J: TRBJ2-5; D: TRBD2; size: -; CDR3: CASSQGAGGMYSQETQYF
V: TRBV11-2; J: TRBJ1-3; D: -; size: -; CDR3: CASSLIAGAGNTIYF
V: TRBV5-4; J: TRBJ1-1; D: -; size: -; CDR3: CASSLMNTEAFF
V: TRBV4-2; J: TRBJ1-5; D: -; size: few; CDR3: CASSQDSGMEPQHF
V: TRBV4-1; J: TRBJ1-4; D: -; size: -; CDR3: CASSQAPVATNEKLFF
V: TRBV7-9; J: TRBJ2-3; D: TRBD2; size: -; CDR3: CASSPTAGRDTQYF
V: TRBV6-6; J: TRBJ1-1; D: TRBD1; size: -; CDR3: CASSRQGAANTEAFF
V: TRBV5-1; J: TRBJ1-4; D: -; size: -; CDR3: CASSSGTQNEKLFF
V: TRBV30; J: TRBJ2-1; D: TRBD1; size: -; CDR3: CAWSRDRYNEQFF
V: TRBV28; J: TRBJ1-2; D: -; size: once; CDR3: CATLQGDYGYTF
V: TRBV4-1; J: TRBJ1-3; D: -; size: -; CDR3: CASSHETRVPGNTIYF
V: TRBV3-1/TRBV3-2; J: TRBJ2-7; D: -; size: -; CDR3: CASSQQGYEQYF
V: TRBV4-1; J: TRBJ1-4; D: TRBD1; size: -; CDR3: CASSQGTTGGTEKLFF
V: TRBV6-5; J: TRBJ1-4; D: TRBD1; size: -; CDR3: CASREGPRQGEKLFF
V: TRBV21-1; J: TRBJ1-1; D: -; size: -; CDR3: CASSGPDRTEAFF
V: TRBV7-2; J: TRBJ1-6; D: TRBD1; size: -; CDR3: CASSFGQGNSPLHF
V: TRBV7-2; J: TRBJ2-1; D: TRBD2; size: -; CDR3: CASSFGLAGGSPYGEQFF
V: TRBV2; J: TRBJ1-4; D: -; size: -; CDR3: CASNPSTGTNEKLFF
V: TRBV6-2/TRBV6-3; J: TRBJ1-4; D: -; size: -; CDR3: CASSYWGEKLFF
V: TRBV6-5; J: TRBJ1-2; D: -; size: -; CDR3: CASSSASGYGYTF
V: TRBV4-1; J: TRBJ1-1; D: TRBD1; size: once; CDR3: CASSRRQGVDTEAFF
V: TRBV30; J: TRBJ1-5; D: -; size: -; CDR3: CAYTPGSGGWPQHF
V: TRBV6-5; J: TRBJ1-6; D: -; size: -; CDR3: CASSYSVAAASPLHF
V: TRBV4-1; J: TRBJ1-1; D: TRBD1; size: -; CDR3: CASSKGQGYVTEAFF
V: TRBV4-1; J: TRBJ2-6; D: -; size: -; CDR3: CASSQDRLGMLSGANVLTF
V: TRBV7-6; J: TRBJ1-6; D: -; size: -; CDR3: CASATTDTNNSPLHF
V: TRBV27; J: TRBJ1-3; D: TRBD1; size: -; CDR3: CASSLSLGQGSGNTIYF
V: TRBV25-1; J: TRBJ1-3; D: TRBD1; size: -; CDR3: CASSEDQTGGPGNTIYF
V: TRBV6-2/TRBV6-3; J: TRBJ2-7; D: -; size: -; CDR3: CASSYGLTYEQYF
V: TRBV7-3; J: TRBJ2-2; D: -; size: -; CDR3: CASSTGTPNTGELFF
V: TRBV9; J: TRBJ2-1; D: TRBD2; size: -; CDR3: CASSRAGSNREQFF
V: TRBV4-1; J: TRBJ2-2; D: TRBD2; size: few; CDR3: CASSQRTSGRTNTGELFF
V: TRBV10-3; J: TRBJ1-1; D: -; size: -; CDR3: CAISFRDLGGYTEAFF
V: TRBV7-9; J: TRBJ2-5; D: -; size: -; CDR3: CASSSQETQYF
V: TRBV3-1/TRBV3-2; J: TRBJ1-3; D: -; size: -; CDR3: CASSHGTTGNTIYF
V: TRBV2; J: TRBJ2-1; D: TRBD2; size: -; CDR3: CASNGVRLAGNEQFF
V: TRBV5-1; J: TRBJ1-2; D: -; size: -; CDR3: CASSFMGKQTYGYTF
V: TRBV2; J: TRBJ1-2; D: -; size: -; CDR3: CASEKTGPLYGYTF
V: TRBV20-1; J: TRBJ2-7; D: TRBD2; size: -; CDR3: CSASRTSGRTGEQYF
V: TRBV20-1; J: TRBJ2-1; D: -; size: -; CDR3: CSADGLSEQFF
V: TRBV3-1/TRBV3-2; J: TRBJ2-5; D: TRBD2; size: -; CDR3: CASSPTSGATGTQYF
V: TRBV5-1; J: TRBJ2-1; D: TRBD2; size: -; CDR3: CASSSATLAGGHYNEQFF
V: TRBV28; J: TRBJ2-2; D: -; size: -; CDR3: CASSSPWEHGTGELFF
V: TRBV23-1; J: TRBJ2-7; D: -; size: -; CDR3: CASSQAGQTTYEQYF
V: TRBV28; J: TRBJ1-4; D: -; size: -; CDR3: CASSLGVGFQEKLFF
V: TRBV6-1; J: TRBJ2-1; D: TRBD1; size: -; CDR3: CASSDRDRGRRAFANEQFF
V: TRBV19; J: TRBJ2-7; D: -; size: -; CDR3: CASSPRGTAYEQYF
V: TRBV6-2/TRBV6-3; J: TRBJ1-6; D: -; size: -; CDR3: CASSYGGRVNSPLHF
V: TRBV2; J: TRBJ1-1; D: TRBD1; size: -; CDR3: CASSGQGGAFF
V: TRBV5-1; J: TRBJ1-5; D: -; size: -; CDR3: CASSLDRRRVNQPQHF
V: TRBV6-5; J: TRBJ2-7; D: -; size: -; CDR3: CASRTQPYEQYF
V: TRBV27; J: TRBJ1-3; D: -; size: -; CDR3: CASSLTGQMANTIYF
V: TRBV6-2/TRBV6-3; J: TRBJ1-2; D: -; size: -; CDR3: CASSYDGQYGYTF
V: TRBV9; J: TRBJ2-2; D: TRBD2; size: -; CDR3: CASSGRPGTSQLAGELFF
V: TRBV7-6; J: TRBJ2-1; D: TRBD1; size: -; CDR3: CASSKRAIRGLYNEQFF
V: TRBV4-2; J: TRBJ1-2; D: -; size: -; CDR3: CASRRSEEIYGYTF
V: TRBV2; J: TRBJ1-2; D: TRBD1; size: -; CDR3: CASRKQGFGYGYTF